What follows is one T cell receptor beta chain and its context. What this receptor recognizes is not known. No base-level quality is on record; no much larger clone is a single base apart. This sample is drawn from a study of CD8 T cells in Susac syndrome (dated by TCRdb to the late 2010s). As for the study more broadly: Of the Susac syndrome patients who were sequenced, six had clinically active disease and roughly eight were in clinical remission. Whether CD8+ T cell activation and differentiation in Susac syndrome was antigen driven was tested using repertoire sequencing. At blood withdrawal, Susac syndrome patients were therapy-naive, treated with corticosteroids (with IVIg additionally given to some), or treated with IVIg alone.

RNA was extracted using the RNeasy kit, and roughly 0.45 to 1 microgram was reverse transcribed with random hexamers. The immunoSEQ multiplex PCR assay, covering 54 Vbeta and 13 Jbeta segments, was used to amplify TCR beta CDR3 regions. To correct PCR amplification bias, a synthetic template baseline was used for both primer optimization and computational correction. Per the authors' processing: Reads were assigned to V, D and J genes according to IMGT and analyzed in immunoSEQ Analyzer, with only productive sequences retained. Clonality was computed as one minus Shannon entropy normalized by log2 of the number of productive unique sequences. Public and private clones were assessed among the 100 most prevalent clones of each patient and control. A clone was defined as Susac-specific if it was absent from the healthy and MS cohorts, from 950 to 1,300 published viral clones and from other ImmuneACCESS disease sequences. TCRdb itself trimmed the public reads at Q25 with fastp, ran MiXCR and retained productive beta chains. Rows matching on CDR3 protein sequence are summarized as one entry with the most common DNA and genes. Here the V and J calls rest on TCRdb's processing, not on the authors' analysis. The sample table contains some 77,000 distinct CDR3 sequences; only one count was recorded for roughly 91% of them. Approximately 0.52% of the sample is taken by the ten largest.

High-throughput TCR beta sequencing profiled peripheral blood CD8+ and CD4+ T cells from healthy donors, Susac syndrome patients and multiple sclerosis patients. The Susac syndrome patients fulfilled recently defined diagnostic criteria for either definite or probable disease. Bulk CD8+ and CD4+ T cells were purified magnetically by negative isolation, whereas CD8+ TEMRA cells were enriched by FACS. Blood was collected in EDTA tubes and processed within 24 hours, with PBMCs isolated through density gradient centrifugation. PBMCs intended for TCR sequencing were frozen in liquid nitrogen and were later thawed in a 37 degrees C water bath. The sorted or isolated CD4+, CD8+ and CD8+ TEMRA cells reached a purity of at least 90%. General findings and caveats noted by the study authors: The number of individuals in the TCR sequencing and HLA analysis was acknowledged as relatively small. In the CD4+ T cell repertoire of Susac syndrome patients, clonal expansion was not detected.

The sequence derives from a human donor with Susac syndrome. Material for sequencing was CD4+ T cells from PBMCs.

The base sequence is TGTGCCAGCAGTTTCTTTTCCAGGGGCGGCAATCAGCCCCAGCATTTT. It translates to CASSFFSRGGNQPQHF. The V gene is TRBV28 and the J gene is TRBJ1-5, with a tentative D gene TRBD1 over 6 matching bases. Between the V and J ends, shortened by 3 bases and 2 bases respectively, the junction contains 14 bases. The CDR3 covers 16 residues, taking in both the cysteine and the phenylalanine. The kept DNA is CDR3 alone, 48 bases in frame from the first base. The germline V gene gives CDR1 as MDHEN and CDR2 as SYDVKM.